This TCR beta chain came from a study of T cell responses to AZD1222 COVID-19 vaccine. On this clone itself: The antigen remains undetermined.

The germline CDR1 and CDR2 sequences are SGHAT and FQNNGV. The CDR3 is 19 residues long. V was cut by 5 bases and J by 2 bases, with 24 bases left in between. Profiled with immunoSEQ multiplex PCR; TCRdb holds only in-frame clones, not every one. This table holds about 69,000 clones, about four fifths found once. Study-wide results and limits: Donors were largely white British and mainly female; clonal diversity was possibly underestimated.

The sequences come from peripheral blood, collected 28 days after the second AZD1222 dose. The sequence was obtained from an adult who received the AZD1222 COVID-19 vaccine. This rearrangement joins TRBV11-2 to TRBJ2-2; a weak D match, TRBD1 (5 bases). CDR3 DNA sequence: TGTGCCAGCAGCCTTACCCTTACTGTTCGGACACATAACACCGGGGAGCTGTTTTTT. This encodes CASSLTLTVRTHNTGELFF.